The clone carrying this TCR beta chain was detected once. This sample is part of a study of identical twins. TCRdb re-called the 5' RACE reads through MiXCR, storing one row per CDR3 protein. The table includes 500,000 to 600,000 distinct CDR3 sequences, around 20% detected once. The data were also submitted as part of a second study, on T cells expressing NK-cell markers.

The specimen sequenced was CD4+ T cells sorted from blood. The receptor comes from a woman between 18 and 29 years old in good health.

CDR3 sequence: CASSPRPRETQYF. CDR3 bases: TGTGCCAGCTCACCGAGGCCGAGGGAGACCCAGTACTTC. The chain links TRBV18 to TRBJ2-5; no reliable D call. The CDR3 sequence is 13 residues long. The V end was cut by 3 bases, the J end by 5 bases, with 10 bases between. Germline V gene data show CDR1 as KGHSH and CDR2 as LQKENI.